These 14 T cell receptor beta chains were all obtained from the same sample, sequenced in a study of T cells in localized non-small cell lung cancer. Sequenced by immunoSEQ multiplex PCR; TCRdb stores in-frame clones only, minus some. The sample lists some 39,000 clones; roughly 80% were seen once. The sample in question was PBMCs, obtained before any cancer treatment. The receptors here all came from a woman aged 40-70 years with stage II squamous cell lung carcinoma.

The chain links TRBV19 to TRBJ2-7, with unresolved D. The germline V and J ends were trimmed by 6 bases and 0 bases, with 12 bases remaining between them. Per germline, CDR1 LNHDA and CDR2 SQIVND (reference sequence). The CDR3 is made up of 14 amino acids. CDR3 protein: CASRASLGSYEQYF. The DNA for the CDR3 is TGTGCCAGTAGGGCCTCCCTGGGCTCCTACGAGCAGTACTTC. Based on the CDR3 plus reference TRBV19 and TRBJ2-7, the full variable domain is DGGITQSPKYLFRKEGQNVTLSCEQNLNHDAMYWYRQDPGQGLRLIYYSQIVNDFQKGDIAEGYSVSREKKESFPLTVTSAQKNPTAFYLCASRASLGSYEQYFGPGTRLTVT.

J is TRBJ2-7 and V is TRBV2; tentatively, D is TRBD2 (5 bases). This CDR3 is built from 13 residues. Trimming cost V 4 bases and J 4 bases, with 11 bases left between them. Per the germline V gene, CDR1 is SNHLY and CDR2 is FYNNEI. CDR3 nucleotide sequence: TGTGCCAGCAGTGCGTCGGGGTCTTACGAGCAGTACGTC. It specifies CASSASGSYEQYV.

This clone was observed once. At one boundary the junction diverges from the germline segment, which might be a read error. The chain carries TRBV6-1 and TRBJ1-6, with D unresolved. The CDR3 sequence is 14 residues long. Germline CDR1 MNHNS, CDR2 SASEGT. DNA of the CDR3: TGTGCCAGCAGCAGCGGGCCCTACAATTCACCCCTCCACTTT. It is translated as CASSSGPYNSPLHF.

The sample holds a few counts of this clone. V usage is TRBV11-2 and J usage is TRBJ1-1; D remains unclear. Trimming took 5 bases from V and 2 from J, leaving 12 bases between them. The CDR3 consists of 14 residues. Germline-derived CDR1 and CDR2 are SGHAT and FQNNGV. The DNA for the CDR3 is TGTGCCAGCAGCGCCCGGGATCTTAACACTGAAGCTTTCTTT. Amino acid sequence: CASSARDLNTEAFF.

The V gene is TRBV18, the J gene TRBJ1-1; unclear D gene. The CDR3 has 14 residues. Looked up from germline, CDR1 is KGHSH and CDR2 is LQKENI. Trimming pared 2 bases from V and 4 bases from J, leaving 11 bases between. The CDR3 nucleotides read TGTGCCAGCTCACCAGGGGTGGGAATCACTGAAGCTTTCTTT. Protein product: CASSPGVGITEAFF. The variable domain in full, completed from reference TRBV18 and TRBJ1-1, reads NAGVMQNPRHLVRRRGQEARLRCSPMKGHSHVYWYRQLPEEGLKFMVYLQKENIIDESGMPKERFSAEFPKEGPSILRIQQVVRGDSAAYFCASSPGVGITEAFFGQGTRLTVV.

This chain links TRBV25-1 with TRBJ1-3; D is unresolved. Germline V lookup: CDR1 MGHDK, CDR2 SYGVNS. The CDR3 runs to 14 residues. V was cut by 5 bases and J by 0 bases, with 8 bases left in between. The CDR3 protein is CASSTGFSGNTIYF. The CDR3 bases are TGTGCCAGCAGTACTGGATTCTCTGGAAACACCATATATTTT.

This clone was picked up a small number of times. The chain carries TRBV29-1 and TRBJ1-2, with TRBD1 identical over 9 bases. CDR1 and CDR2 from the germline V gene are SQVTM and ANQGSEA. The CDR3 is made up of 14 amino acids. The V and J ends lost 3 bases and 6 bases, in that order; junction bases with no gene match: 8. The CDR3 coding sequence is TGCAGCGTTGAGGGGGGGACAGGGCTTGATGGCTACACCTTC. The encoded protein is CSVEGGTGLDGYTF.

The chain employs TRBV2 and TRBJ1-3, with D unclear. CDR1 is SNHLY and CDR2 is FYNNEI in the germline V gene. The CDR3 has 16 residues. With 7 bases removed from V and 0 bases from J, the gap between germline ends came to 16 bases. The CDR3 DNA is TGTGCCAGCACCTTAGAAGGAGTGAACTCTGGAAACACCATATATTTT. It encodes CASTLEGVNSGNTIYF.

J is TRBJ2-7 and V is TRBV18; D is ambiguous. The CDR3 is 13 amino acids. V was shortened by 6 bases and J by 0 bases, with 9 bases between the two germline ends. In germline, CDR1 is KGHSH, CDR2 LQKENI. Here the CDR3 DNA reads TGTGCCAGCTCTGCTTTCAGCTCCTACGAGCAGTACTTC. Protein product: CASSAFSSYEQYF.

This clone was detected only once. This sequence joins TRBV4-2 and TRBJ2-1, with 8 positions matching TRBD2. The V and J ends lost 1 base and 4 bases, in that order; junction bases with no gene match: 3. The CDR3 totals 15 residues. Germline V gene sequence: CDR1 LGHNA, CDR2 YNFKEQ. The CDR3 sequence is CASSQGGGYYNEQFF. The CDR3 DNA is TGTGCCAGCAGCCAAGGCGGGGGGTATTACAATGAGCAGTTCTTC.

The chain uses TRBV6-5 and TRBJ2-3; 9 bases align to TRBD2. The J segment lost 2 bases and the V segment lost 5 bases, leaving 5 bases of the junction unmatched. CDR1 is MNHEY and CDR2 is SVGAGI in the germline V gene. The CDR3 is made up of 15 amino acids. The CDR3, as DNA: TGTGCCAGCAGTCCCGGGACTAGCTCCACAGATACGCAGTATTTT. This sequence encodes CASSPGTSSTDTQYF.

V is TRBV18 and J is TRBJ2-1, with 7 bases aligning to TRBD1. V trimming: 3 bases; J trimming: 4 bases; junction bases outside the gene matches: 3. The length of the CDR3 is 14 residues. Germline values: CDR1 KGHSH, CDR2 LQKENI. The CDR3 region is CASSPSRGYNEQFF. CDR3 coding DNA: TGTGCCAGCTCACCCAGCAGGGGGTACAATGAGCAGTTCTTC.

The J gene is TRBJ2-3, the V gene TRBV6-5; 15 nucleotides agree with TRBD2. The CDR3 runs to 15 residues. Germline V gene sequence: CDR1 MNHEY, CDR2 SVGAGI. V trimming: 10 bases; J trimming: 5 bases; junction bases outside the gene matches: 7. The CDR3, as DNA: TGTGCCACCCGGGTGGGACTAGCGGGGGGAGATACGCAGTATTTT. Its protein is CATRVGLAGGDTQYF.

The chain has TRBV4-2 and TRBJ1-3; the match to TRBD1 covers 8 bases. The germline V gene encodes CDR1 LGHNA and CDR2 YNFKEQ. J gave up 1 base and V 4 bases, and 6 bases lay outside the gene matches. The CDR3 loop spans 16 amino acids. The CDR3 coding sequence is TGTGCCAGCAGCCCCGGACAGGGAGGGTCTGGAAACACCATATATTTT. Protein product: CASSPGQGGSGNTIYF.